Presented here are 17 T cell receptor beta chains from one specimen sequenced in a study of blood T cells in healthy people across ages. It was with a sample-barcoded 5' primer and a J-beta primer mix that a second PCR of roughly 7 to 11 cycles was run. TCRdb re-called the 5' RACE reads with MiXCR, one entry per CDR3 protein. The profile covers 500,000 to 700,000 distinct CDR3 sequences, with about 30% appearing a single time and around 14% taken by the ten largest. Sequences were obtained from blood. Receptors were obtained from a woman over 75 in good health.

The table lists this clonotype with many counts. The chain's CDR3 is CASRTSGGQETQYF. The CDR3 DNA is TGTGCCAGCAGGACTAGCGGGGGTCAAGAGACCCAGTACTTC. The rearrangement joins TRBV6-2 or TRBV6-3 to TRBJ2-5; TRBD2 matches at 12 bases. The trim removed 6 bases at V and 2 bases at J, leaving 1 base unmatched. The CDR3 has 14 amino acids. Germline CDR1 MNHEY, CDR2 SVGEGT.

This clonotype has just one count. A much more abundant neighbour one base away suggests this may be a read error. The chain recombines TRBV7-3 with TRBJ2-1; D remains unclear. Germline V gives CDR1 SGHTA, CDR2 FQGTGA. CDR3 length: 12 amino acids. The chain's CDR3 is CAGSFTRNEQFF. The DNA of the CDR3 is TGTGCCGGCAGTTTTACTCGCAATGAGCAGTTCTTC.

The chain uses TRBV9 and TRBJ2-1; maybe TRBD1 (6 bases). The J call may be mistaken, given a closer DNA end match to TRBJ2-7. The germline V gene has CDR1 SGDLS and CDR2 YYNGEE. The CDR3 is 15 amino acids. The DNA for the CDR3 is TGTGCCAGCAGCCCACAGGGCCCCTCCTACAATGAGCAGTACTTC. It specifies CASSPQGPSYNEQYF.

In its sample, this clonotype was seen once. This may stem from a read error, because a much larger clone lies one nucleotide away. The CDR3 sequence is CSAYTGEGKLFF. CDR3 DNA sequence: TGCAGCGCCTATACAGGGGAGGGAAAACTGTTTTTT. This sequence joins TRBV29-1 and TRBJ1-4, with 7 positions matching TRBD1. The CDR3 loop spans 12 amino acids. Germline values: CDR1 SQVTM, CDR2 ANQGSEA. V trimming: 7 bases; J trimming: 10 bases; junction bases outside the gene matches: 9. The entire variable domain, with the rest obtained from reference TRBV29-1 and TRBJ1-4, is as follows: SAVISQKPSRDICQRGTSLTIQCQVDSQVTMMFWYRQQPGQSLTLIATANQGSEATYESGFVIDKFPISRPNLTFSTLTVSNMSPEDSSIYLCSAYTGEGKLFFGSGTQLSVL.

This clonotype was detected many times. This chain joins TRBV11-2 and TRBJ2-5; 9 bases agree with TRBD1. With V trimmed by 0 bases and J by 13 bases, 12 bases remained unmatched. Germline V CDR1 and CDR2: SGHAT, FQNNGV. The CDR3 is made up of 15 amino acids. The DNA for the CDR3 is TGTGCCAGCAGCTTAGAGACAGGGGGAATCTCGTTTCGGTACTTC. Protein: CASSLETGGISFRYF.

The J gene is TRBJ2-7, the V gene TRBV20-1; D possibly corresponds to TRBD2 (5 bases). Germline V CDR1 and CDR2: DFQATT, SNEGSKA (reference sequence). The CDR3 is made up of 9 amino acids. V dropped 6 bases and J dropped 6 bases, with 6 bases sitting between them. The CDR3 here is CSAGVEQYF. CDR3 sequence (DNA): TGCAGTGCGGGAGTCGAGCAGTACTTC.

This clonotype occurred many times. The V gene is TRBV10-3, the J gene TRBJ2-7, with D maybe TRBD1 (5 bases). This CDR3 has 11 residues. V dropped 8 bases and J dropped 5 bases, with 10 bases sitting between them. The germline gives CDR1 ENHRY, CDR2 SYGVKD. CDR3 protein: CAISGHDEQYF. CDR3 nucleotides: TGTGCCATCTCAGGGCACGACGAGCAGTACTTC.

The chain couples TRBV5-1 to TRBJ2-3; D call uncertain. The CDR3 is 15 amino acids. Trimming cost V 0 bases and J 1 base, with 9 bases left between them. Germline V gene data show CDR1 as SGHRS and CDR2 as YFSETQ. The CDR3 sequence is CASSLGRPRTDTQYF. DNA of the CDR3: TGCGCCAGCAGCTTGGGACGACCTCGCACAGATACGCAGTATTTT. Complete variable domain (other parts from reference TRBV5-1 and TRBJ2-3): KAGVTQTPRYLIKTRGQQVTLSCSPISGHRSVSWYQQTPGQGLQFLFEYFSETQRNKGNFPGRFSGRQFSNSRSEMNVSTLELGDSALYLCASSLGRPRTDTQYFGPGTRLTVL.

Regarding this clonotype: Given a much more abundant clone one base away, this may be a read error. The rearrangement uses TRBV7-2 and TRBJ1-1, with 9 bases identical to TRBD1. CDR1 is SGHTA and CDR2 is FQGNSA in the germline V gene. The CDR3 consists of 15 residues. CDR3 bases: TGTGCCGGCAGCTTTCAAGGACAGGGGAGCACTGAAGCTTTCTTT. It specifies CAGSFQGQGSTEAFF.

This clonotype occurred many times. The genes are TRBV28 and TRBJ2-7, with 9 bases matching TRBD1. Judging by the DNA end, TRBJ2-5 fits better; the J call may be wrong. The CDR3 covers 15 residues. The germline gives CDR1 MDHEN, CDR2 SYDVKM. The chain's CDR3 is CASSRPTGGFGTQYF. For the CDR3, the DNA is TGTGCCAGCAGCCGCCCGACAGGGGGTTTCGGGACCCAGTACTTC.

This clonotype was observed a few times. The chain uses TRBV10-3 and TRBJ2-5; 7 bases are a match to TRBD2. The V gene end was trimmed by 0 bases and the J gene end by 2 bases; junction bases not matched to a gene: 6. CDR3 size: 16 residues. Per germline, CDR1 ENHRY and CDR2 SYGVKD. CDR3 sequence (DNA): TGTGCCATCAGTGAGTCCGGGACGGGAGGACAAGAGACCCAGTACTTC. Translation gives CAISESGTGGQETQYF.

This clonotype appeared a few times. V usage is TRBV6-1 and J usage is TRBJ2-3, with 7 bases fitting TRBD2. The CDR3 loop spans 12 amino acids. Germline-derived CDR1 and CDR2 are MNHNS and SASEGT. V trimming: 0 bases; J trimming: 9 bases; junction bases outside the gene matches: 0. The CDR3 sequence is CASSEAGGTQYF. In DNA form, the CDR3 reads TGTGCCAGCAGTGAAGCGGGAGGGACGCAGTATTTT.

A note on this clonotype: This could be a read error, since a much larger clone is one nucleotide away. This chain connects TRBV4-1 to TRBJ1-5, with a weak D call TRBD1 (5 bases). The V end was cut by 1 base, the J end by 1 base, with 8 bases between. The CDR3 has 15 residues. In germline, CDR1 is MGHRA, CDR2 YSYEKL. CDR3 sequence reads: CASSQAGRSNQPQHF. Written as DNA, the CDR3 is TGCGCCAGCAGCCAAGCGGGGCGGAGCAATCAGCCCCAGCATTTT.

This clonotype has a count of ten or more. V gene TRBV6-1 combines with J gene TRBJ2-5; D is possibly TRBD2 (6 bases). Between the trimmed V and J ends, which lost 0 bases and 5 bases, there was a span of 13 bases. The CDR3 extends over 15 amino acids. Germline CDR1 is MNHNS and CDR2 is SASEGT. CDR3 sequence (DNA): TGTGCCAGCAGTGAAGCGCGTGTCAGCGGGGAGACCCAGTACTTC. Translated: CASSEARVSGETQYF.

V and J are TRBV20-1 and TRBJ2-7, with D possibly being TRBD2 (6 bases). Germline V lookup: CDR1 DFQATT, CDR2 SNEGSKA (reference sequence). Trimming pared 6 bases from V and 7 bases from J, leaving 34 bases between. The CDR3 totals 18 residues. As DNA, the CDR3 is TGCAGTGCCTGGGTCGGGCCCGGGGTGGTATGGGGGGTAAGGGAGCAGTACTTC. It yields the protein CSAWVGPGVVWGVREQYF.

Ten or more counts support this clonotype. The genes are TRBV11-2 and TRBJ1-2; D is unclear. From germline, CDR1 is SGHAT and CDR2 FQNNGV. This CDR3 has 12 residues. V dropped 4 bases and J dropped 7 bases, with 10 bases sitting between them. The CDR3 sequence: CASSSEGGGYTF. CDR3 DNA: TGTGCCAGCAGCTCGGAGGGAGGTGGCTACACCTTC.

By sample share, this clonotype is medium-sized (0.01 to 0.1%). The J gene is TRBJ2-5, the V gene TRBV12-3 or TRBV12-4; weak D call: TRBD2 (5 bases). The CDR3 consists of 12 residues. Trimming stripped 10 bases from V and 4 bases from J, with 13 bases between. The CDR3 spells CATGSAGETQYF. CDR3 sequence (DNA): TGTGCCACCGGGTCGGCGGGAGAGACCCAGTACTTC.